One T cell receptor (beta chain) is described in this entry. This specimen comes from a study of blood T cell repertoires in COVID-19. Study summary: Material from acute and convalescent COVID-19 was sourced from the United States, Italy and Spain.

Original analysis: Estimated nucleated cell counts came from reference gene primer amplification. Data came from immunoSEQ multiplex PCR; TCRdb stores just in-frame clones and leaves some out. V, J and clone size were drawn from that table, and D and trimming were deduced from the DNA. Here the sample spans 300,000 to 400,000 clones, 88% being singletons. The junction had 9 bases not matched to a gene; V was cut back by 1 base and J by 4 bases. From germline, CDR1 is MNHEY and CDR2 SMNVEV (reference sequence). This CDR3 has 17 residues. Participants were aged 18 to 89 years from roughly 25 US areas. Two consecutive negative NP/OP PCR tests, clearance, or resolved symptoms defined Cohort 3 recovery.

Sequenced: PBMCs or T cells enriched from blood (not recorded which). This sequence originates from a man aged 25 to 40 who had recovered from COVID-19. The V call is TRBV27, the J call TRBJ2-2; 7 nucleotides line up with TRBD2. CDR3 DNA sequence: TGTGCCAGCAGTTTATTTGGGGGGGGGACGGGCACCGGGGAGCTGTTTTTT. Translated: CASSLFGGGTGTGELFF.